A single sample is the source of the 13 T cell receptor beta chains below, sequenced in a study of shared clonotypes between healthy human individuals. Some clones are missing from TCRdb's copy, which holds only in-frame ones; the method was immunoSEQ multiplex PCR. The sample records about 980,000 clones, over 60% being singletons. Material: memory CD4+ T cells sorted from blood. Subset of the sample: CD45RA-negative fraction. These receptors were obtained from a man between 18 and 35 years old in good health.

This chain connects TRBV27 to TRBJ1-3, with TRBD1 matching over 12 bases. The J segment lost 0 bases and the V segment lost 5 bases, leaving 11 bases of the junction unmatched. CDR1 MNHEY and CDR2 SMNVEV come from the germline V gene (reference sequence). This CDR3 contains 19 residues. The CDR3 sequence is CASSLTGTGGSNSGNTIYF. CDR3 DNA: TGTGCCAGCAGTCTAACCGGGACAGGGGGCTCCAACTCTGGAAACACCATATATTTT.

A note on this clone: One base away lies a much larger clone, so this may be a sequencing read error. The chain employs TRBV11-2 and TRBJ2-1; D remains ambiguous. CDR1 is SGHAT and CDR2 is FQNNGV in the germline V gene. The CDR3 is 11 amino acids. The CDR3 nucleotides read TGTGCCAGCAGCTCCAACAATGAGCAGTTCTTC. The encoded protein is CASSSNNEQFF.

The chain carries TRBV5-1 and TRBJ1-1, with D unclear. In germline, CDR1 is SGHRS, CDR2 YFSETQ. Trimming took 3 bases from V and 4 from J, leaving 10 bases between them. This CDR3 is built from 13 residues. The CDR3 sequence is CASSWVEGTEAFF. CDR3 sequence (DNA): TGCGCCAGCAGCTGGGTCGAGGGCACTGAAGCTTTCTTT.

The rearrangement uses TRBV18 and TRBJ2-7, with TRBD1 as a possible D gene (8 bases). The CDR3 loop spans 16 amino acids. Germline values: CDR1 KGHSH, CDR2 LQKENI. V shed 6 bases and J shed 3 bases, with 21 bases lying between them. The CDR3 coding sequence is TGTGCCAGCTCCCCCACGGGGGGACAGGCGGTCTACGAGCAGTACTTC. This gives the protein CASSPTGGQAVYEQYF.

This CDR3 reads CASSPPRAGENTEAFF. As DNA, the CDR3 is TGTGCCAGCAGCCCCCCACGGGCTGGGGAGAACACTGAAGCTTTCTTT. V gene TRBV5-4 combines with J gene TRBJ1-1; D gene unclear. The ends were cut back, 4 bases at V and 1 base at J, with 17 bases in the middle. CDR3 length: 16 residues. Per germline, CDR1 SGHNT and CDR2 YYREEE (reference sequence).

This clone appeared a single time. CDR3 sequence (DNA): TGTGCCTCGGATGACAAGGACTATGGCTACACCTTC. Amino acid sequence: CASDDKDYGYTF. The chain is built from TRBV30 and TRBJ1-2; D gene uncertain. Germline V gene sequence: CDR1 GTSNPN, CDR2 SVGIG (reference sequence). V gave up 7 bases and J gave up 3 bases, with 12 bases separating them. This CDR3 comprises 12 residues.

This clone appeared a single time. V is TRBV30 and J is TRBJ2-2; TRBD1 matches at 8 bases. Germline assignment: CDR1 GTSNPN and CDR2 SVGIG (reference sequence). Unmatched junction bases numbered 5, after V lost 0 bases and J lost 5 bases. The CDR3 runs to 15 residues. CDR3 nucleotides: TGTGCCTGGAGTGTACTGGACAGGGCTACCGGGGAGCTGTTTTTT. It codes for CAWSVLDRATGELFF. The variable domain in full, completed from reference TRBV30 and TRBJ2-2, reads SQTIHQWPATLVQPVGSPLSLECTVEGTSNPNLYWYRQAAGRGLQLLFYSVGIGQISSEVPQNLSASRPQDRQFILSSKKLLLSDSGFYLCAWSVLDRATGELFFGEGSRLTVL.

V usage is TRBV21-1 and J usage is TRBJ2-2; TRBD1, the D gene given by the table, was not confirmed from the DNA. TRBV21-1 is classified as a pseudogene. The CDR3 consists of 13 residues. The CDR3 here is CASSPGNTGELFF. The CDR3, as DNA: TGTGCCAGCAGCCCAGGGAACACCGGGGAGCTGTTTTTT.

For this clone: Other DNA sequences in this sample translate to the same CDR3. J is TRBJ1-3 and V is TRBV7-8, with a possible D match to TRBD1 (6 bases). CDR1 is SGHVS and CDR2 is FQNEAQ in the germline V gene. The CDR3 has 15 amino acids. With 5 bases removed from V and 4 bases from J, the gap between germline ends came to 15 bases. CDR3 nucleotide sequence: TGTGCCAGCAGCCTAACAGGGTTCAAGGGAAACACCATATATTTT. Protein sequence: CASSLTGFKGNTIYF. The full variable domain, with the rest looked up from reference TRBV7-8 and TRBJ1-3, is GAGVSQSPRYKVAKRGQDVALRCDPISGHVSLFWYQQALGQGPEFLTYFQNEAQLDKSGLPSDRFFAERPEGSVSTLKIQRTQQEDSAVYLCASSLTGFKGNTIYFGEGSWLTVV.

The CDR3, as DNA: TGCAGCGTTCAGGAGACAAGTACTGAAGCTTTCTTT. It is translated as CSVQETSTEAFF. This chain links TRBV29-1 with TRBJ1-1; D remains unclear. The CDR3 sequence is 12 residues long. The V gene's germline CDR1 is SQVTM and CDR2 ANQGSEA. Trimming shortened V by 5 bases and J by 5 bases, and 12 bases separated the two germline ends.

This clone has a handful of counts. This chain uses TRBV20-1 with TRBJ2-7, with 7 bases matching TRBD2. Per the germline V gene, CDR1 is DFQATT and CDR2 is SNEGSKA (reference sequence). The CDR3 is made up of 11 amino acids. V trimming: 2 bases; J trimming: 6 bases; junction bases outside the gene matches: 1. CDR3 coding DNA: TGCAGTGCTAGAACTAGCGCCGAGCAGTACTTC. Translated: CSARTSAEQYF.

The CDR3 nucleotides read TGTGCTAGTGGTTCAGGACAGGGTGAAAAGGGCACCGGGGAGCTGTTTTTT. This codes for CASGSGQGEKGTGELFF. The V and J genes are TRBV12-5 and TRBJ2-2; 8 nucleotides match TRBD1. The CDR3 extends over 17 amino acids. With V trimmed by 4 bases and J by 4 bases, 11 bases remained unmatched. The V gene's germline CDR1 is LGHNT and CDR2 FRNRAP. The full variable domain, in which reference TRBV12-5 and TRBJ2-2 provide the parts outside the CDR3, is DARVTQTPRHKVTEMGQEVTMRCQPILGHNTVFWYRQTMMQGLELLAYFRNRAPLDDSGMPKDRFSAEMPDATLATLKIQPSEPRDSAVYFCASGSGQGEKGTGELFFGEGSRLTVL.

The V gene is TRBV4-1, the J gene TRBJ2-7; 7 nucleotides match TRBD2. The length of the CDR3 is 15 residues. V lost 1 base and J lost 0; bases outside the gene matches: 3. Germline V gene sequence: CDR1 MGHRA, CDR2 YSYEKL. The CDR3 spells CASSQGLADSYEQYF. The DNA for the CDR3 is TGCGCCAGCAGCCAAGGGCTAGCGGACTCCTACGAGCAGTACTTC.